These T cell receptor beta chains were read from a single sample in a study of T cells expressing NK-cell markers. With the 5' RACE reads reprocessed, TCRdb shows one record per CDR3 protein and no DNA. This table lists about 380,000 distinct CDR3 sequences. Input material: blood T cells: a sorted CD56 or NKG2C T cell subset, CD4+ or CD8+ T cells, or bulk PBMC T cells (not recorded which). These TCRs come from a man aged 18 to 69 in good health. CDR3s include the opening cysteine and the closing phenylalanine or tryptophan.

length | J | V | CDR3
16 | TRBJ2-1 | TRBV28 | CASTDRGTGTYNEQFF
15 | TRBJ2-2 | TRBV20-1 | CSARLRGVVTGELFF
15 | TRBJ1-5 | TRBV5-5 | CASSLGRALGQPQHF
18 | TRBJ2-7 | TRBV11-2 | CASSLVHILTGSSYEQYF
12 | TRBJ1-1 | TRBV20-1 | CSASNWAIEAFF
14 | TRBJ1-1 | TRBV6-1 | CASGGRERDTEAFF
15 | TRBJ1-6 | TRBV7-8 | CASSSRQGGNSPLHF
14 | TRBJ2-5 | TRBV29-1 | CSGGTGVYQETQYF
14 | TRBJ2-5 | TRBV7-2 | CASRPDRAQETQYF
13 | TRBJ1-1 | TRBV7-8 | CASSWDREREAFF
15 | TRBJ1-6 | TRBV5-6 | CASSLGQGLHSPLHF
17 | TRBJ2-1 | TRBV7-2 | CASSYRLAGGLGDEQFF
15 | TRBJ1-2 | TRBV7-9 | CASSSGDTANYGYTF
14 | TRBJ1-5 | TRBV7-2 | CASSSQGLMEPQHF
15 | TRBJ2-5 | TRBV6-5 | CASSYGPQRQETQYF
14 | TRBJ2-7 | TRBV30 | CAWSVWDRGNEQYF
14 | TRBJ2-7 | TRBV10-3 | CAMSPGGSSNEQYF
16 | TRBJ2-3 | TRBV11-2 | CASSWAGRGLSDTQYF
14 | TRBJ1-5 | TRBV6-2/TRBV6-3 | CASSFGQRNQPQHF
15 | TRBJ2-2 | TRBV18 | CASSPRGLEGGELFF
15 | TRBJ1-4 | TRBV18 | CASSPYPRRNEKLFF
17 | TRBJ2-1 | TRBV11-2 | CASSLGRGRSSYNEQFF
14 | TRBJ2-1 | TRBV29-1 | CSAPKQGNLDEQFF
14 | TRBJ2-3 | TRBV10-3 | CAISSRSGTDTQYF
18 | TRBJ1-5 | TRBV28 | CASSLLDGGSLSNQPQHF
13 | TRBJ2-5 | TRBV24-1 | CATERQAGETQYF
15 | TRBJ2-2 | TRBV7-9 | CASSLGFMGRGELFF
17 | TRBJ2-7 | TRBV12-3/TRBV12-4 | CASSLSSLAGDSYEQYF
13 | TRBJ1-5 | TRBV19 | CASDRVGNQPQHF
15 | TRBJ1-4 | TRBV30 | CAWSRQGTTNEKLFF
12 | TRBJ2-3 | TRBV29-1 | CSYTGVADTQYF
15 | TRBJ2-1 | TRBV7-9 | CASTTGRGGYNEQFF
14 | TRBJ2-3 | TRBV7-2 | CASSSASLAGAQYF
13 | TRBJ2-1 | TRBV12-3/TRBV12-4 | CASRGLAWNEQFF
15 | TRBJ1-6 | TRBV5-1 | CASSFNGQGTSPLHF
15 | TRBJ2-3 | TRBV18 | CASSPYPRPTDTQYF
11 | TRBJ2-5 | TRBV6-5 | CASMVAETQYF
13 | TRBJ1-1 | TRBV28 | CASSFARRTEAFF
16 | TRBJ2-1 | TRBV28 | CASSSRRGGSYNEQFF
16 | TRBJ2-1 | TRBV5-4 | CASSSRTGGAYNEQFF
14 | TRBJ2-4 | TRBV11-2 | CASSPQGLGAIQYF
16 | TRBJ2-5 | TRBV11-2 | CASSLSMGQLQETQYF
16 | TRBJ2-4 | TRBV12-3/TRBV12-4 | CASSLLGGGPRNIQYF
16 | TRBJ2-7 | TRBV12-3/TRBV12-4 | CASSLPDRDSPYEQYF
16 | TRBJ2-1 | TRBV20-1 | CSARSLRDRVGVEQFF
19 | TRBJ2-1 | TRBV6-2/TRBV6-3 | CASSYPSSLAGGANNEQFF
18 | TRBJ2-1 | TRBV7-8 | CASSLVFSGSSSYNEQFF
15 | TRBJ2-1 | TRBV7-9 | CASSPSTGLHNEQFF
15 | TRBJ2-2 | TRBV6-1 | CASSKTGFSTGELFF
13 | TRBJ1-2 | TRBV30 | CAWSVRGGYGYTF
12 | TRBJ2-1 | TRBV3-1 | CASSQGYNEQFF
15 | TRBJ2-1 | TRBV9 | CASSVGQGINNEQFF